This T cell receptor (beta chain) was recovered during a study of graft-versus-host responses after intestinal transplantation. Overall study: All recipients got anti-thymocyte globulin induction, then tacrolimus and steroids for 2 to 4 years.

This clone was counted once. Generated by immunoSEQ multiplex PCR, the TCRdb table keeps only in-frame clones and is missing some. The sample holds roughly 25,000 clones, about 94% seen once. The CDR3 is 16 residues long. Germline CDR1 is SGHRS and CDR2 is YFSETQ. The germline V and J ends were trimmed by 1 base and 2 bases, with 13 bases remaining between them. The chain combines TRBV5-1 with TRBJ2-1; D gene unclear. The sequences come from PBMCs, collected just over 29 days after intestinal transplant. This TCR was recovered from a human patient who received an intestinal transplant, so some T cells may come from the graft donor. The CDR3 protein is CASSLRKGIAYNEQFF. CDR3 sequence (DNA): TGCGCCAGCAGCTTGAGAAAGGGAATTGCCTACAATGAGCAGTTCTTC.